This TCR beta chain is from a study of regulatory T cells in long-lasting Graves disease. Study-level background: Newly diagnosed Graves' patients had under 3 months of antithyroid drugs.

HTBI primers from iRepertoire and Arm-PCR of CDR3 regions yielded the TCR beta libraries. In the original processing: Looking across samples, the authors found about 62 TRBV and 14 to 15 TRBJ segments. TCRdb independently ran MiXCR on the multiplex PCR reads; one entry per CDR3 protein. TCRdb's processing, not the study's, gives the V and J calls here. Here the sample spans 350,000 to 550,000 distinct CDR3 sequences, roughly 15% being singletons. This clonotype came up a few times. Its antigen is as yet unknown. The study's findings and limits: Thyroid tissue went unexamined; only peripheral blood was analyzed. Persistent disease was associated with favored TRBV28 usage and with favored use of TRBJ1-2 and TRBJ2-5.

This sample's time point: newly diagnosed GD, antithyroid drugs for less than 3 months. From RNA extracted from PBMCs, the TCR library was made. The germline gives CDR1 PRHDT, CDR2 FYEKMQ (reference sequence). V was trimmed by 4 bases and J by 5 bases, leaving 9 bases between them. The length of the CDR3 is 12 residues. The data were also submitted as part of a second study, on T cells in Graves' hyperthyroidism and ophthalmopathy.

The chain uses TRBV13 and TRBJ2-7; the D is unclear. The specimen was peripheral blood mononuclear cells (PBMCs), collected at new diagnosis, from a patient treated with antithyroid drugs. This receptor was identified in a woman between 50 and 59 years old with Graves disease. The CDR3 nucleotides are TGTGCCAGCAGCTCCACCTCTGACGAGCAGTACTTC. It yields the protein CASSSTSDEQYF. The full variable domain, its missing parts supplied by reference TRBV13 and TRBJ2-7, is AAGVIQSPRHLIKEKRETATLKCYPIPRHDTVYWYQQGPGQDPQFLISFYEKMQSDKGSIPDRFSAQQFSDYHSELNMSSLELGDSALYFCASSSTSDEQYFGPGTRLTVT.